These 21 T cell receptor beta chains share one sample of origin, sequenced in a study of regulatory T cells in long-lasting Graves disease. Time point given: newly diagnosed GD, antithyroid drugs for less than 3 months. Making the TCR library involved RNA that had been extracted from PBMCs. Arm-PCR of CDR3 regions with iRepertoire HTBI primers generated TCR beta libraries. TCRdb used MiXCR to reprocess the multiplex PCR reads, holding one entry per CDR3 protein. Among about 360,000 distinct CDR3 sequences, around 15% were seen once, and the ten largest hold roughly 21%. The same sample was also studied in work on T cells in Graves' hyperthyroidism and ophthalmopathy.

The sample in question was peripheral blood mononuclear cells (PBMCs), obtained at new diagnosis, from a patient treated with antithyroid drugs. Receptors originate from a woman younger than 35 with Graves disease.

V usage is TRBV4-1 and J usage is TRBJ2-3, with 10 bases fitting TRBD1. V lost 5 bases and J lost 6; bases outside the gene matches: 8. Germline CDR1 and CDR2: MGHRA and YSYEKL. The CDR3 runs to 15 residues. The CDR3 nucleotides read TGCGCCAGCAGCTCGCGACAGGGGGCAGAGGATACGCAGTATTTT. Translating gives CASSSRQGAEDTQYF.

A few counts support this clonotype. V usage is TRBV6-5 and J usage is TRBJ1-2, with D hard to call. The germline gives CDR1 MNHEY, CDR2 SVGAGI. This CDR3 spans 17 amino acids. Trimming took 1 base from V and 4 from J, leaving 19 bases between them. The CDR3 region is CASSYLPVTGEGYGYTF. CDR3 DNA sequence: TGTGCCAGCAGTTACTTGCCAGTTACGGGAGAGGGCTATGGCTACACCTTC.

This clonotype appeared many times. The J gene is TRBJ2-7, the V gene TRBV13; 11 bases fit TRBD2. The CDR3 covers 16 residues. Germline CDR1 and CDR2: PRHDT and FYEKMQ (reference sequence). The V segment lost 1 base and the J segment 3 bases; nucleotides outside the gene matches: 5. The CDR3 here is CASSLVSGRAVYEQYF. CDR3 bases: TGTGCCAGCAGCTTAGTTAGCGGGAGGGCGGTCTACGAGCAGTACTTC.

In the case of this clonotype: Since a much larger clone is just one base distant, this may be a read error. This chain connects TRBV6-2 or TRBV6-3 to TRBJ2-7, with TRBD2 matching 11 bases. Germline values: CDR1 MNHEY, CDR2 SVGEGT. CDR3 size: 15 residues. CDR3: CARSYEGLAAYEQYF. CDR3 bases: TGTGCCAGAAGTTACGAGGGACTAGCGGCCTACGAGCAGTACTTC.

This clonotype has more than one count but fewer than ten. The CDR3 nucleotides read TGTGCCAGCAGTTACCCCCTATCAACAAGCAGGGGGCATAGCAATCAGCCCCAGCATTTT. Translating gives CASSYPLSTSRGHSNQPQHF. The chain recombines TRBV6-2 or TRBV6-3 with TRBJ1-5; 8 bases are shared with TRBD1. This CDR3 has 20 residues. Trimming removed 2 bases from V and 0 bases from J; junction bases left unmatched: 15. The germline CDR1 and CDR2 sequences are MNHEY and SVGEGT.

This clonotype was picked up a small number of times. The chain uses TRBV28 and TRBJ2-5, with D unclear. V lost 3 bases and J lost 1, with 12 bases in between. CDR1 is MDHEN and CDR2 is SYDVKM in the germline V gene. The CDR3 covers 15 residues. In DNA, the CDR3 is TGTGCCAGCAGTTTGGCCCCGAGACCCCAAGAGACCCAGTACTTC. Translated, it gives CASSLAPRPQETQYF.

This clonotype was detected a few times. The gene calls are TRBV5-1 and TRBJ2-3; D uncertain. The length of the CDR3 is 15 residues. V lost 0 bases and J lost 9, with 17 bases in between. Germline CDR1 and CDR2: SGHRS and YFSETQ. The CDR3 region has the DNA TGCGCCAGCAGCTTGGCCACCCACCAAGACGCGACGCAGTATTTT. This gives the protein CASSLATHQDATQYF.

This clonotype was recorded at least ten times. This chain uses TRBV10-1 with TRBJ2-3, with D possibly matching TRBD1 (6 bases). CDR3 length equals 15 residues. V gave up 3 bases and J gave up 2 bases, with 12 bases separating them. Germline CDR1 WNHNN, CDR2 SYGVQD (reference sequence). The CDR3 sequence is CASSDMDRYTDTQYF. Written as DNA, the CDR3 is TGCGCCAGCAGTGACATGGACAGATACACAGATACGCAGTATTTT.

Many counts were recorded for this clonotype. The chain has TRBV3-1 and TRBJ2-5, with TRBD2 identical over 12 bases. The germline CDR1 and CDR2 sequences are LGHDT and YNNKEL (reference sequence). The V segment lost 4 bases and the J segment 5 bases; nucleotides outside the gene matches: 8. The length of the CDR3 is 16 residues. The CDR3 loop is CASSLRLAGERETQYF. DNA for the CDR3: TGTGCCAGCAGCCTCAGACTAGCGGGAGAACGGGAGACCCAGTACTTC.

Many counts were recorded for this clonotype. The chain has TRBV2 and TRBJ2-3, with 10 bases fitting TRBD2. The CDR3 has 16 residues. J was trimmed by 5 bases and V by 3 bases; bases with no gene match: 8. Looked up from germline, CDR1 is SNHLY and CDR2 is FYNNEI. The CDR3 DNA reads TGTGCCAGCAGTGACCCAGCGGGAGGGCTCTTAGATACGCAGTATTTT. Encoded protein: CASSDPAGGLLDTQYF. Using reference TRBV2 and TRBJ2-3 for the parts outside the CDR3, the full variable domain is EPEVTQTPSHQVTQMGQEVILRCVPISNHLYFYWYRQILGQKVEFLVSFYNNEISEKSEIFDDQFSVERPDGSNFTLKIRSTKLEDSAMYFCASSDPAGGLLDTQYFGPGTRLTVL.

This clonotype was detected many times. The chain joins TRBV28 to TRBJ2-5, with D unclear. The CDR3 has 13 residues. With 7 bases removed from V and 3 bases from J, the gap between germline ends came to 12 bases. The germline CDR1 and CDR2 sequences are MDHEN and SYDVKM. CDR3 amino acids: CASKTRVKETQYF. The CDR3 DNA reads TGTGCCAGCAAAACAAGGGTCAAAGAGACCCAGTACTTC.

This clonotype was recorded many times. V and J are TRBV18 and TRBJ1-5; tentative D call: TRBD1 (5 bases). The CDR3 has 14 amino acids. V was trimmed by 4 bases and J by 6 bases, leaving 13 bases between them. CDR1 KGHSH and CDR2 LQKENI come from the germline V gene. The CDR3 is CASSLYERGQPQHF. Here the CDR3 DNA reads TGTGCCAGCTCACTCTACGAAAGGGGTCAGCCCCAGCATTTT. Together with reference TRBV18 and TRBJ1-5, the CDR3 gives the full variable domain: NAGVMQNPRHLVRRRGQEARLRCSPMKGHSHVYWYRQLPEEGLKFMVYLQKENIIDESGMPKERFSAEFPKEGPSILRIQQVVRGDSAAYFCASSLYERGQPQHFGDGTRLSIL.

The rearrangement joins TRBV27 to TRBJ2-1; 13 bases agree with TRBD2. Germline CDR1 is MNHEY and CDR2 is SMNVEV (reference sequence). The CDR3 has 15 residues. V shed 7 bases and J 5 bases; nucleotides not matched to a gene: 5. CDR3 in DNA: TGTGCCAGCACCTCCGGGACTAGCGGGGACAATGAGCAGTTCTTC. It specifies CASTSGTSGDNEQFF.

This clonotype was observed many times. V and J are TRBV30 and TRBJ2-1, with a tentative D call TRBD1 (6 bases). With 1 base removed from V and 8 bases from J, the gap between germline ends came to 15 bases. The germline gives CDR1 GTSNPN, CDR2 SVGIG (reference sequence). This CDR3 spans 14 amino acids. In DNA, the CDR3 is TGTGCCTGGAGTGGAGGGGGACCTTGGGATGAGCAGTTCTTC. This codes for CAWSGGGPWDEQFF.

This clonotype has at least ten counts. V usage is TRBV28 and J usage is TRBJ2-7, with 10 bases lining up with TRBD1. The CDR3 is 17 amino acids. V dropped 6 bases and J dropped 4; count of bases not matched to a gene: 15. CDR1 and CDR2 from the germline V gene are MDHEN and SYDVKM. CDR3 nucleotides: TGTGCCAGCAGCAGCACGGGGGGCGGGACAGGGGTGTACGAGCAGTACTTC. Protein sequence: CASSSTGGGTGVYEQYF.

This clonotype was seen repeatedly, ten times or more. The chain has TRBV5-1 and TRBJ2-7; tentative D call: TRBD2 (6 bases). There are 15 residues in the CDR3. Germline CDR1 and CDR2: SGHRS and YFSETQ. Trimming shortened V by 0 bases and J by 0 bases, and 10 bases separated the two germline ends. The CDR3 DNA reads TGCGCCAGCAGCTTGGCGGGGCGGGACTCCTACGAGCAGTACTTC. This sequence encodes CASSLAGRDSYEQYF.

The sample holds many counts of this clonotype. This chain connects TRBV11-2 to TRBJ2-2; 9 bases match TRBD2. The CDR3 loop spans 16 amino acids. The germline V gene encodes CDR1 SGHAT and CDR2 FQNNGV. V lost 2 bases to trimming and J lost 5 bases; unmatched junction nucleotides: 6. CDR3: CASSLIAGVKTGELFF. The CDR3 DNA reads TGTGCCAGCAGCTTAATAGCGGGAGTGAAAACCGGGGAGCTGTTTTTT.

The rearrangement uses TRBV2 and TRBJ1-5, with 10 bases lining up with TRBD1. V lost 5 bases to trimming and J lost 6 bases; unmatched junction nucleotides: 13. This CDR3 comprises 17 residues. Germline V CDR1 and CDR2: SNHLY, FYNNEI. The CDR3 DNA is TGTGCCAGCAGTTTGTCCGGGACAGGGGAGGGCAGTCAGCCCCAGCATTTT. It translates to CASSLSGTGEGSQPQHF.

This clonotype was counted many times. This chain joins TRBV3-1 and TRBJ2-7, with no clear D. Germline V gives CDR1 LGHDT, CDR2 YNNKEL (reference sequence). CDR3 size: 14 residues. Trimming shortened V by 0 bases and J by 3 bases, and 9 bases separated the two germline ends. The CDR3 region has the DNA TGTGCCAGCAGCCAAGAATCATACGTCTACGAGCAGTACTTC. Translating it yields CASSQESYVYEQYF.

At least ten counts were recorded for this clonotype. This sequence joins TRBV3-1 and TRBJ2-5; D remains ambiguous. The CDR3 length is 13 residues. CDR1 and CDR2 from the germline V gene are LGHDT and YNNKEL (reference sequence). Trimming pared 4 bases from V and 5 bases from J, leaving 11 bases between. The CDR3 loop is CASSLWPVETQYF. CDR3 DNA: TGTGCCAGCAGCCTCTGGCCGGTCGAGACCCAGTACTTC.

This clonotype was seen at least ten times. J is TRBJ1-1 and V is TRBV18; the match to TRBD1 covers 10 bases. The CDR3 loop spans 16 amino acids. Germline CDR1 KGHSH, CDR2 LQKENI. The V and J ends lost 8 bases and 0 bases, in that order; junction bases with no gene match: 9. CDR3 nucleotides: TGTGCCAGCCAACTTGGGGGGACAGGGGTGAACACTGAAGCTTTCTTT. This sequence encodes CASQLGGTGVNTEAFF.